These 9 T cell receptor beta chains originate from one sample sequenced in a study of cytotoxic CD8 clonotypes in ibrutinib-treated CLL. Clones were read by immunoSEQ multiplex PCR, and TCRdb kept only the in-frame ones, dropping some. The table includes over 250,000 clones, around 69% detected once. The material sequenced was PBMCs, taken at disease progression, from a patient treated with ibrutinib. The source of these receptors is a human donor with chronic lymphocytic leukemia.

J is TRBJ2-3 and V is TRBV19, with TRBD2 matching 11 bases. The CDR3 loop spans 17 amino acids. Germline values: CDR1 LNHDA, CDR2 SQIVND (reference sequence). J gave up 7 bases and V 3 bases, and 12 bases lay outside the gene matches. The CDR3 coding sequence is TGTGCCAGTAGTATCCTATTTACCGGGACTAGCGGAAATACGCAGTATTTT. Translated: CASSILFTGTSGNTQYF. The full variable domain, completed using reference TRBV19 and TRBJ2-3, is DGGITQSPKYLFRKEGQNVTLSCEQNLNHDAMYWYRQDPGQGLRLIYYSQIVNDFQKGDIAEGYSVSREKKESFPLTVTSAQKNPTAFYLCASSILFTGTSGNTQYFGPGTRLTVL.

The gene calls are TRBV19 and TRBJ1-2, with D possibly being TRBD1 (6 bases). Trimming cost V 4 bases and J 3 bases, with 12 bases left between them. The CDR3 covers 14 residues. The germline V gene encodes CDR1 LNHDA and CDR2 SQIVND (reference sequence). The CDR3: CASSRTVKDYGYTF. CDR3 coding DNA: TGTGCCAGTAGTAGGACAGTAAAGGACTATGGCTACACCTTC.

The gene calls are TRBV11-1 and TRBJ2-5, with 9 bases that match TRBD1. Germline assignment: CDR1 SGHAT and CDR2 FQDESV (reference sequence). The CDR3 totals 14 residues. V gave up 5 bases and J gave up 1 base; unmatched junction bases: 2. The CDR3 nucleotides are TGTGCCAGCAGCCCGGACAGGGGCCAAGAGACCCAGTACTTC. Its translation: CASSPDRGQETQYF.

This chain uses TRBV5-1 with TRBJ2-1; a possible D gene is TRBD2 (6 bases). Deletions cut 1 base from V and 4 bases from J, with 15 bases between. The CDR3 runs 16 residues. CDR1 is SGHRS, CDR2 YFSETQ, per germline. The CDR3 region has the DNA TGCGCCAGCAGCTTGAATACTGGGGGGATATACAATGAGCAGTTCTTC. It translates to CASSLNTGGIYNEQFF.

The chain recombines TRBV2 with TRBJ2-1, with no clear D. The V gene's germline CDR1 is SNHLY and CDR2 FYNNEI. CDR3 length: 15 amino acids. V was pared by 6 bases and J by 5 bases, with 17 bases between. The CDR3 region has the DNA TGTGCCAGCAGGGTTACGGGCAGGCCAAACAATGAGCAGTTCTTC. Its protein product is CASRVTGRPNNEQFF.

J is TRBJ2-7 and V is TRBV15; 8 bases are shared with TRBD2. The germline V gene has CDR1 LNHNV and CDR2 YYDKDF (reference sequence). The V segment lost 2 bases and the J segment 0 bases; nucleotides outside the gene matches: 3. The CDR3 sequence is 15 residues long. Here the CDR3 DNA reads TGTGCCACCAGCAGACCTGCGGGGGGCTCCTACGAGCAGTACTTC. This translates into CATSRPAGGSYEQYF.

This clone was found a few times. The CDR3: CASSSSGGPDTQYF. The CDR3 DNA reads TGTGCCAGTAGTTCATCCGGGGGGCCAGATACGCAGTATTTT. The V and J genes are TRBV19 and TRBJ2-3; a weak D match, TRBD2 (7 bases). Per the germline V gene, CDR1 is LNHDA and CDR2 is SQIVND (reference sequence). V was shortened by 5 bases and J by 4 bases, with 13 bases between the two germline ends. This CDR3 is built from 14 residues.

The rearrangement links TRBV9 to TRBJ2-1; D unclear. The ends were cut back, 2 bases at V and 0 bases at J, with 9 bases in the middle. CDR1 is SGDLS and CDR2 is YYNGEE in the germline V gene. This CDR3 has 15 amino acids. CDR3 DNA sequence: TGTGCCAGCAGCGTTCAGAGTAGCTCCTACAATGAGCAGTTCTTC. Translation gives CASSVQSSSYNEQFF.

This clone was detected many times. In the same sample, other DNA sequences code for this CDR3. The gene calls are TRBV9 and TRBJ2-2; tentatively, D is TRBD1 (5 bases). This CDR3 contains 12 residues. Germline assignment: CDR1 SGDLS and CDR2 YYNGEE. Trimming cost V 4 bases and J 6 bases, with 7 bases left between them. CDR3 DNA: TGTGCCAGCAGCCTAGGGGCCGGGGAGCTGTTTTTT. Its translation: CASSLGAGELFF.